A single count supports the clone carrying this T cell receptor beta chain. Antigen unknown. With V trimmed by 0 bases and J by 1 base, 15 bases remained unmatched. From germline, CDR1 is LGHNA and CDR2 YNFKEQ. The CDR3 covers 20 residues. This sample is drawn from a study of cytomegalovirus exposure and HLA in healthy donors. Broader study findings: The study flagged some 180 TCR beta chains as cytomegalovirus-associated. A later analysis found TCR association rates differed by HLA locus, highest for DRB1 and lowest for HLA-C.

The PCR employed 60 Vbeta primers together with 13 Jbeta primers. The repertoire was sequenced with immunoSEQ multiplex PCR; TCRdb's copy has only in-frame clones and lacks some. The sample carries around 67,000 clones, around 64% recorded once. Material: PBMCs. This clonotype was obtained from a woman between 50 and 59 years old in good health and CMV-seronegative. V usage is TRBV4-2 and J usage is TRBJ1-2; TRBD1 agrees at 9 bases. CDR3 amino acids: CASSQDGPGQGSGVNYGYTF. The CDR3 coding sequence is TGTGCCAGCAGCCAAGATGGTCCGGGACAGGGTTCCGGGGTTAACTATGGCTACACCTTC.